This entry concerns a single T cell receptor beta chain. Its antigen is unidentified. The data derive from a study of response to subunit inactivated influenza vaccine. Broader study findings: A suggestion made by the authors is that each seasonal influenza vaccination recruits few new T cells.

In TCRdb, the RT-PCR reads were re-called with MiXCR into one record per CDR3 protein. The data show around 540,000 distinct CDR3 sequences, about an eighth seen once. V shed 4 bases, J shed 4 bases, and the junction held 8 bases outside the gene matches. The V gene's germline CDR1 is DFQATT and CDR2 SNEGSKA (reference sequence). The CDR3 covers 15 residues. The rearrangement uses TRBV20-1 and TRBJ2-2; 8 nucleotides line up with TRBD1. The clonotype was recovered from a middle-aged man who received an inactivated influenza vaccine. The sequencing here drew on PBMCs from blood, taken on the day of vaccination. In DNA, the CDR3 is TGCAGTGCTAAAGTCGGACAGGGAATCACCGGGGAGCTGTTTTTT. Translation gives CSAKVGQGITGELFF.